The sample holds many counts of the clone carrying this T cell receptor beta chain. Its antigen is unknown. V lost 0 bases and J lost 9; bases outside the gene matches: 6. The CDR3 has 14 amino acids. Germline CDR1 reads DFQATT; CDR2 reads SNEGSKA (reference sequence). UMIs were added to TCR cDNA along with a universal primer site when it was made by 5'RACE template switching. TCRdb called the 5' RACE reads again in MiXCR, with one record for every CDR3 protein. Among about 300,000 distinct CDR3 sequences listed, around 4.1% were seen once. The data belong to a study of T cells after yellow fever vaccination. Across the whole study: SMART-Seq v4 Ultra Low Input prepared libraries from low-cell fractions.

Overall study results and limits: Most primary-vaccination clones reappeared after the booster (more than 95% CD4, more than 70% CD8).

The clonotype comes from a man aged 18 to 29 who received the YFV17D yellow fever vaccine. This chain connects TRBV20-1 to TRBJ2-1; 9 nucleotides agree with TRBD1. The source material was PBMCs, sampled 5 days after the yellow fever booster vaccination. The CDR3 is CSARDPTGGSEQFF. CDR3 DNA: TGCAGTGCTAGAGACCCCACAGGGGGCAGTGAGCAGTTCTTC.